A selection of T cell receptor beta chains follows, all from one sample in a study of blood T cell repertoires in COVID-19. The table came from immunoSEQ multiplex PCR; TCRdb's copy has only in-frame clones and leaves some out. This sample yields hundreds of thousands of clones, of which 80% to 90% are seen a single time; around 2% belongs to the top ten. The sequencing input was PBMCs or T cells enriched from blood (not recorded which). The receptors were gathered from a woman aged 18 to 35 who had recovered from COVID-19. Both conserved end residues are part of each CDR3. Each record gives: V gene, clone size, J gene, D gene, CDR3 DNA, CDR3 protein. The D gene is left open where the match is weak. Not every row has a clone size; where given, it reads once, few, many or a size class.

TRBV5-5	NA	TRBJ1-5	NA	TGTGCCAGCAGCTTGGGGGCAGTTAGCAATCAGCCCCAGCATTTT	CASSLGAVSNQPQHF
TRBV5-6	NA	TRBJ2-1	TRBD2	TGTGCCAGCAGCCCTGGACTAGCGGGGAGCCCTTCAACCAATGAGCAGTTCTTC	CASSPGLAGSPSTNEQFF
TRBV5-1	NA	TRBJ2-1	TRBD2	TGCGCCAGCAGCTCCTTTCCGGGTCTCAGCGGGGCTGAGCAGTTCTTC	CASSSFPGLSGAEQFF
TRBV7-9	NA	TRBJ1-2	TRBD1	TGTGCCAGCAGCTTCGAGGGACAGGGTTATGGCTACACCTTC	CASSFEGQGYGYTF
TRBV27	NA	TRBJ1-1	NA	TGTGCCAGCAGTCCCCACCGCTCGGGGAGGACTGAAGCTTTCTTT	CASSPHRSGRTEAFF
TRBV30	NA	TRBJ1-1	NA	TGTGCCTGGAGTGTACTGGGGGCGAACACTGAAGCTTTCTTT	CAWSVLGANTEAFF
TRBV9	NA	TRBJ2-7	NA	TGTGCCAGCAGCGTAGGTGCGGCCCCCTACGAGCAGTACTTC	CASSVGAAPYEQYF
TRBV5-6	NA	TRBJ1-2	TRBD1	TGTGCCAGCAGCTTCGGGACAGGTTCGGACTATGGCTACACCTTC	CASSFGTGSDYGYTF
TRBV25-1	NA	TRBJ1-6	TRBD1	TGTGCCAGCAGTGAGGACAGGCGGAATTCACCCCTCCACTTT	CASSEDRRNSPLHF
TRBV19	NA	TRBJ1-2	NA	TGTGCCAGTAGTCCGCCCGGGACACTACTTTATGGCTACACCTTC	CASSPPGTLLYGYTF
TRBV2	once	TRBJ2-5	TRBD2	TGTGCCAGCAGGGGGACTAGCGGGGACGAGACCCAGTACTTC	CASRGTSGDETQYF
TRBV2	NA	TRBJ2-2	NA	TGTGCCAGCACCCCGGCGAACACCGGGGAGCTGTTTTTT	CASTPANTGELFF
TRBV27	NA	TRBJ1-4	NA	TGTGCCAGCCGTCTAAACGTGGAGGGTGAAAAACTGTTTTTT	CASRLNVEGEKLFF
TRBV28	NA	TRBJ2-3	NA	TGTGCCAGCAGTTTAAACAGGGTTAGGACGGATACGCAGTATTTT	CASSLNRVRTDTQYF
TRBV27	NA	TRBJ1-1	NA	TGTGCCAGCGGCCTGTTTGGCAGGGAAGCTTTCTTT	CASGLFGREAFF
TRBV6-2/TRBV6-3	NA	TRBJ2-3	NA	TGTGCCAGCAGTTCGGGGATTAGAGATACGCAGTATTTT	CASSSGIRDTQYF
TRBV5-1	NA	TRBJ1-4	NA	TGCGCCAGCAGCTTGGCCCGGAGTAATGAAAAACTGTTTTTT	CASSLARSNEKLFF
TRBV6-5	NA	TRBJ1-1	NA	TGTGCCAGCACAAGACTCACGGGGACTGAAGCTTTCTTT	CASTRLTGTEAFF
TRBV4-1	NA	TRBJ1-1	TRBD1	TGCGCCAGCAGCCAAGATTGGTCAGGGGGCATGAACACTGAAGCTTTCTTT	CASSQDWSGGMNTEAFF
TRBV14	NA	TRBJ2-3	NA	TGTGCCAGCAGCCAAGATTTCCGAGAATGGACAGTGAGGAACACAGATACGCAGTATTTT	CASSQDFREWTVRNTDTQYF
TRBV20-1	NA	TRBJ2-5	NA	TGCAGTGCTAGTTGGGCCGATCCGGAGACCCAGTACTTC	CSASWADPETQYF
TRBV5-4	NA	TRBJ2-5	TRBD1	TGTGCCAGCACCAGGACAGGGCGAACTCAAGAGACCCAGTACTTC	CASTRTGRTQETQYF
TRBV4-2	NA	TRBJ1-1	NA	TGTGCCAGCAGCCAATACAAGCGGGAGAACACTGAAGCTTTCTTT	CASSQYKRENTEAFF
TRBV11-3	NA	TRBJ2-2	TRBD2	TGTGCCAGCAGCCCCCGCGGGACTAGCGGGACCGGGGAGCTGTTTTTT	CASSPRGTSGTGELFF